This TCR beta chain was found in a study of blood T cell repertoires in COVID-19. Study context: Specimens from acute and convalescent COVID-19 originated in the United States, Italy and Spain. PBMCs, B-cell-depleted T cells, or T cells provided the cDNA or gDNA that made up the material.

The ends were cut back, 1 base at V and 4 bases at J, with 18 bases in the middle. The CDR3 totals 17 residues. The V gene's germline CDR1 is LGHNA and CDR2 YNFKEQ. Only in-frame clones appear in the TCRdb table, and some are missing; sequencing was by immunoSEQ multiplex PCR. Of 350,000 to 450,000 clones in the sample, 75% to 90% were seen once. The chain has TRBV4-2 and TRBJ2-3; D possibly corresponds to TRBD2 (6 bases). The source of this sequence is a woman between 40 and 55 years old with COVID-19, enrolled during active disease. The sample comprised peripheral blood. For the CDR3, the DNA is TGTGCCAGCAGCCAAGCGGGAGCAGTGGGAGGTGCAGATACGCAGTATTTT. Translating it yields CASSQAGAVGGADTQYF.